These 30 T cell receptor beta chains came from one sample sequenced in a study of human thymus T cells. During corrective heart surgery, resections were taken, and the thymus tissue came from them. Produced via immunoSEQ multiplex PCR; TCRdb's table is partial and in-frame only. The data contain 100,000 to 150,000 clones, around 94% of them singletons. What was sequenced was thymus tissue. These receptors were collected from a boy in the first two years of life with a congenital heart defect but otherwise immunologically healthy.

V and J are TRBV19 and TRBJ2-1; 8 bases align to TRBD2. This CDR3 has 15 amino acids. The junction had 9 bases not matched to a gene; V was cut back by 7 bases and J by 4 bases. Germline V gives CDR1 LNHDA, CDR2 SQIVND (reference sequence). The CDR3 region has the DNA TGTGCCAGTAATCCGGGACTAGTGGGGTACAATGAGCAGTTCTTC. As protein: CASNPGLVGYNEQFF.

The gene calls are TRBV7-2 and TRBJ1-2; D is undetermined. V shed 2 bases and J shed 0 bases, with 13 bases lying between them. Germline CDR1 reads SGHTA; CDR2 reads FQGNSA. The CDR3 extends over 16 amino acids. CDR3 region: CASSLRLQAPNYGYTF. In nucleotides, the CDR3 is TGTGCCAGCAGCTTAAGGCTTCAGGCGCCTAACTATGGCTACACCTTC.

This chain uses TRBV10-3 with TRBJ2-2; 7 bases line up with TRBD2. The CDR3 consists of 18 residues. Germline V gene lookup returns CDR1 ENHRY and CDR2 SYGVKD. The V segment lost 0 bases and the J segment 2 bases; nucleotides outside the gene matches: 9. This CDR3 reads CAISESCDGGRNTGELFF. CDR3 bases: TGTGCCATCAGTGAGTCCTGCGACGGGGGGAGAAACACCGGGGAGCTGTTTTTT.

The chain uses TRBV7-9 and TRBJ1-2; possible D gene TRBD1, 6 bases. V was clipped by 5 bases and J by 4 bases, with 23 bases between them. Germline loops: CDR1 SEHNR, CDR2 FQNEAQ (reference sequence). This CDR3 spans 17 amino acids. CDR3 in amino acids: CASSTPTGNLDPYGYTF. CDR3 in DNA: TGTGCCAGCAGCACCCCCACAGGGAACTTAGACCCCTATGGCTACACCTTC.

The rearrangement uses TRBV7-7 and TRBJ2-5, with 8 bases lining up with TRBD2. The CDR3 is 15 residues long. V shed 5 bases and J 5 bases; nucleotides not matched to a gene: 10. The germline CDR1 and CDR2 sequences are SSHAT and FNYEAQ (reference sequence). In nucleotides, the CDR3 is TGTGCCAGCAGCCCCTCAGCGGGGGAGGTGGAGACCCAGTACTTC. It codes for CASSPSAGEVETQYF. Full variable domain (remainder filled in from reference TRBV7-7 and TRBJ2-5): GAGVSQSPRYKVTKRGQDVTLRCDPISSHATLYWYQQALGQGPEFLTYFNYEAQPDKSGLPSDRFSAERPEGSISTLTIQRTEQRDSAMYRCASSPSAGEVETQYFGPGTRLLVL.

The V and J genes are TRBV4-2 and TRBJ1-2, with D unresolved. V lost 0 bases and J lost 1, with 12 bases in between. The CDR3 has 16 amino acids. CDR1 and CDR2 from the germline V gene are LGHNA and YNFKEQ. As DNA, the CDR3 is TGTGCCAGCAGCCAAGATAGCAGAGTTCGTAACTATGGCTACACCTTC. Encoded protein: CASSQDSRVRNYGYTF.

J is TRBJ2-7 and V is TRBV7-9, with 8 bases identical to TRBD1. The length of the CDR3 is 16 residues. CDR1 and CDR2 from the germline V gene are SEHNR and FQNEAQ (reference sequence). The J segment lost 0 bases and the V segment lost 4 bases, leaving 8 bases of the junction unmatched. CDR3 nucleotide sequence: TGTGCCAGCAGCTCCCCGGGACAGGCCGTCTCCTACGAGCAGTACTTC. It yields the protein CASSSPGQAVSYEQYF. Full variable domain (rest looked up from reference TRBV7-9 and TRBJ2-7): DTGVSQNPRHKITKRGQNVTFRCDPISEHNRLYWYRQTLGQGPEFLTYFQNEAQLEKSRLLSDRFSAERPKGSFSTLEIQRTEQGDSAMYLCASSSPGQAVSYEQYFGPGTRLTVT.

V usage is TRBV7-9 and J usage is TRBJ1-2; D gene uncertain. V dropped 1 base and J dropped 6 bases, with 6 bases sitting between them. The CDR3 length is 12 residues. Germline CDR1 SEHNR, CDR2 FQNEAQ (reference sequence). The CDR3: CASSLDRDGYTF. The CDR3 DNA sequence: TGTGCCAGCAGCTTAGACCGGGATGGCTACACCTTC.

Only one count was recorded for this clone. The chain uses TRBV4-1 and TRBJ2-5; perhaps TRBD2 as D (6 bases). Trimming stripped 0 bases from V and 5 bases from J, with 10 bases between. Germline loops: CDR1 MGHRA, CDR2 YSYEKL. This CDR3 contains 14 residues. This chain's CDR3 is CASSQEGLRETQYF. The CDR3, as DNA: TGCGCCAGCAGCCAAGAAGGACTACGGGAGACCCAGTACTTC.

V usage is TRBV7-2 and J usage is TRBJ2-3; D remains unclear. From germline, CDR1 is SGHTA and CDR2 FQGNSA. The V end was cut by 0 bases, the J end by 1 base, with 2 bases between. The CDR3 covers 13 residues. The CDR3 spells CASSLARTDTQYF. CDR3 nucleotide sequence: TGTGCCAGCAGCTTAGCGCGCACAGATACGCAGTATTTT.

The chain carries TRBV6-5 and TRBJ1-1, with TRBD1 matching 7 bases. Germline V lookup: CDR1 MNHEY, CDR2 SVGAGI. The trim removed 5 bases at V and 0 bases at J, leaving 6 bases unmatched. The CDR3 loop spans 15 amino acids. As DNA, the CDR3 is TGTGCCAGCAGTCCCCGACAGGGACTGAACACTGAAGCTTTCTTT. Protein product: CASSPRQGLNTEAFF.

V and J are TRBV7-2 and TRBJ1-5, with a tentative D call TRBD1 (5 bases). The V gene lost 5 bases and the J gene lost 4 bases, with 21 bases spanning the gap. Germline-derived CDR1 and CDR2 are SGHTA and FQGNSA. The CDR3 spans 17 residues. The CDR3 is CASSPRGGEISNQPQHF. The DNA of the CDR3 is TGTGCCAGCAGCCCCCGTGGGGGAGAGATATCAAATCAGCCCCAGCATTTT.

The chain is built from TRBV5-8 and TRBJ2-1, with D possibly matching TRBD1 (6 bases). This CDR3 is built from 15 residues. Germline values: CDR1 SGHTS, CDR2 YDEGEE. V was shortened by 3 bases and J by 4 bases, with 14 bases between the two germline ends. The CDR3 here is CASSSLGAKYNEQFF. CDR3 sequence (DNA): TGTGCCAGCAGCTCCTTGGGGGCGAAATACAATGAGCAGTTCTTC.

The genes are TRBV10-3 and TRBJ2-7, with TRBD1 matching over 8 bases. The junction had 3 bases not matched to a gene; V was cut back by 8 bases and J by 3 bases. The length of the CDR3 is 12 residues. Looked up from germline, CDR1 is ENHRY and CDR2 is SYGVKD. The CDR3, as DNA: TGTGCCATCGGGGACAGGCTCTACGAGCAGTACTTC. It is translated as CAIGDRLYEQYF.

This chain connects TRBV6-5 to TRBJ2-7, with 7 bases lining up with TRBD2. Trimming removed 10 bases from V and 0 bases from J; junction bases left unmatched: 9. The length of the CDR3 is 14 residues. Germline V gene data show CDR1 as MNHEY and CDR2 as SVGAGI. CDR3 coding DNA: TGTGCCACCCGGGGGGTAACAAGCTCCTACGAGCAGTACTTC. Amino acids: CATRGVTSSYEQYF.

V is TRBV5-8 and J is TRBJ1-6; 9 bases are shared with TRBD1. CDR3 length: 16 amino acids. With V trimmed by 4 bases and J by 5 bases, 7 bases remained unmatched. The germline V gene has CDR1 SGHTS and CDR2 YDEGEE. The CDR3 loop reads CASSTGQGRDNSPLHF. For the CDR3, the DNA is TGTGCCAGCAGCACCGGACAGGGGCGGGATAATTCACCCCTCCACTTT.

J is TRBJ2-7 and V is TRBV10-3; TRBD1 matches 7 bases. Per the germline V gene, CDR1 is ENHRY and CDR2 is SYGVKD. The CDR3 consists of 16 residues. V shed 0 bases, J shed 2 bases, and the junction held 7 bases outside the gene matches. The chain's CDR3 is CAISESIGGQTYEQYF. Here the CDR3 DNA reads TGTGCCATCAGTGAGTCTATAGGGGGACAGACCTACGAGCAGTACTTC.

This sequence joins TRBV5-6 and TRBJ2-3; TRBD2 matches 9 bases. The CDR3 runs 17 residues. V dropped 0 bases and J dropped 3; count of bases not matched to a gene: 8. Germline V lookup: CDR1 SGHDT, CDR2 YYEEEE. The CDR3 here is CASSLGMRLAETDTQYF. The CDR3 DNA follows: TGTGCCAGCAGCTTGGGTATGCGACTAGCGGAAACAGATACGCAGTATTTT.

V is TRBV5-4 and J is TRBJ2-7; D perhaps matches TRBD1 (6 bases). V lost 4 bases, J lost 2 bases, and 16 bases lay in between. CDR1 and CDR2 (germline): SGHNT, YYREEE (reference sequence). This CDR3 has 15 residues. The CDR3 sequence is CASSTHRETAYEQYF. CDR3 sequence (DNA): TGTGCCAGCAGCACCCACAGGGAAACGGCCTACGAGCAGTACTTC. The full variable domain, completed using reference TRBV5-4 and TRBJ2-7, is ETGVTQSPTHLIKTRGQQVTLRCSSQSGHNTVSWYQQALGQGPQFIFQYYREEENGRGNFPPRFSGLQFPNYSSELNVNALELDDSALYLCASSTHRETAYEQYFGPGTRLTVT.

The genes are TRBV9 and TRBJ2-5; D gene uncertain. The V end was cut by 2 bases, the J end by 2 bases, with 10 bases between. The CDR3 extends over 14 amino acids. In germline, CDR1 is SGDLS, CDR2 YYNGEE. The CDR3 loop is CASSVLILQETQYF. The CDR3 bases are TGTGCCAGCAGCGTCCTAATATTACAAGAGACCCAGTACTTC.

The chain couples TRBV5-1 to TRBJ2-1; the D gene could be TRBD1 or TRBD2 (6 bases each). The ends were cut back, 0 bases at V and 10 bases at J, with 23 bases in the middle. CDR1 is SGHRS, CDR2 YFSETQ, per germline. The CDR3 has 17 amino acids. The CDR3 region has the DNA TGCGCCAGCAGCTTGGATTCTCCCCGGGGGCCCGAGGGCGAGCAGTTCTTC. Protein product: CASSLDSPRGPEGEQFF. The full variable domain, its missing parts supplied by reference TRBV5-1 and TRBJ2-1, is KAGVTQTPRYLIKTRGQQVTLSCSPISGHRSVSWYQQTPGQGLQFLFEYFSETQRNKGNFPGRFSGRQFSNSRSEMNVSTLELGDSALYLCASSLDSPRGPEGEQFFGPGTRLTVL.

This chain connects TRBV29-1 to TRBJ2-7, with 7 bases matching TRBD1. This CDR3 region has 15 residues. Germline assignment: CDR1 SQVTM and CDR2 ANQGSEA. The trim removed 6 bases at V and 3 bases at J, leaving 14 bases unmatched. CDR3 protein: CSVALRPGQVYEQYF. The CDR3 DNA is TGCAGCGTCGCCCTAAGGCCCGGACAGGTCTACGAGCAGTACTTC.

This rearrangement joins TRBV14 to TRBJ2-4; D is tentatively TRBD1 or TRBD2 (5 bases each). Trimming left V 3 bases short and J 1 base short, with 7 bases between. Germline assignment: CDR1 SGHDN and CDR2 FVKESK. The CDR3 runs 14 residues. The CDR3 sequence is CASSQWGAKNIQYF. The CDR3 DNA follows: TGTGCCAGCAGCCAGTGGGGGGCCAAAAACATTCAGTACTTC.

This sequence joins TRBV2 and TRBJ2-1; 7 nucleotides agree with TRBD2. The CDR3 totals 15 residues. Germline CDR1 SNHLY, CDR2 FYNNEI. Trimming cost V 6 bases and J 3 bases; bases outside gene matches: 8. CDR3 in amino acids: CASRGSGEGYNEQFF. DNA for the CDR3: TGTGCCAGCAGGGGAAGCGGGGAAGGCTACAATGAGCAGTTCTTC.

This chain joins TRBV9 and TRBJ2-3; D is unresolved. V shed 0 bases and J shed 3 bases, with 5 bases lying between them. Germline assignment: CDR1 SGDLS and CDR2 YYNGEE. The CDR3 consists of 13 residues. Here the CDR3 DNA reads TGTGCCAGCAGCGTAGTAGGAACAGATACGCAGTATTTT. It specifies CASSVVGTDTQYF.

The V call is TRBV6-4, the J call TRBJ2-1, with D unresolved. Trimming removed 3 bases at V and 8 bases at J, with 11 bases between. The CDR3 contains 13 residues. Germline CDR1 and CDR2: MRHNA and SNTAGT. CDR3 residues: CASSDNLWDEQFF. The CDR3 DNA follows: TGTGCCAGCAGTGATAACTTATGGGATGAGCAGTTCTTC.

This sequence joins TRBV6-5 and TRBJ2-5; D possibly uses TRBD1 or TRBD2 (5 bases each). V shed 5 bases and J shed 5 bases, with 18 bases lying between them. The CDR3 spans 15 residues. CDR1 is MNHEY, CDR2 SVGAGI, per germline. CDR3 amino acids: CASSAGTAQGETQYF. For the CDR3, the DNA is TGTGCCAGCAGTGCAGGGACGGCCCAAGGGGAGACCCAGTACTTC.

The chain couples TRBV2 to TRBJ2-7; 9 nucleotides agree with TRBD1. The CDR3 is 14 residues long. Per the germline V gene, CDR1 is SNHLY and CDR2 is FYNNEI. V was pared by 5 bases and J by 7 bases, with 9 bases of the junction left unmatched. Here the CDR3 reads CASSYRGRELEQYF. The CDR3 DNA is TGTGCCAGCAGTTACAGGGGGCGCGAGTTGGAGCAGTACTTC. Complete variable domain (other parts from reference TRBV2 and TRBJ2-7): EPEVTQTPSHQVTQMGQEVILRCVPISNHLYFYWYRQILGQKVEFLVSFYNNEISEKSEIFDDQFSVERPDGSNFTLKIRSTKLEDSAMYFCASSYRGRELEQYFGPGTRLTVT.

The CDR3 here is CASSADPGRRCDSTDTQYF. CDR3 sequence (DNA): TGTGCCAGCAGCGCCGACCCGGGGAGACGATGTGATAGTACAGATACGCAGTATTTT. The chain has TRBV9 and TRBJ2-3; D possibly corresponds to TRBD2 (5 bases). Germline CDR1 reads SGDLS; CDR2 reads YYNGEE. CDR3 size: 19 residues. The V and J ends lost 3 bases and 3 bases respectively, with 26 bases between them.

The rearrangement links TRBV5-1 to TRBJ2-3; the D is unclear. Between the trimmed V and J ends, which lost 0 bases and 0 bases, there was a span of 8 bases. CDR1 and CDR2 (germline): SGHRS, YFSETQ. This CDR3 is 15 amino acids long. CDR3 bases: TGCGCCAGCAGCTTGGTACGGCCAAGCACAGATACGCAGTATTTT. It specifies CASSLVRPSTDTQYF.